This T cell receptor (beta chain) was profiled in a study of blood T cell repertoires in COVID-19. Turning to the study itself: Specimens from acute and convalescent COVID-19 originated in the United States, Italy and Spain.

V shed 7 bases and J shed 1 base, with 11 bases lying between them. The CDR3 loop spans 14 amino acids. Looked up from germline, CDR1 is LNHDA and CDR2 is SQIVND (reference sequence). Authors' data handling: Estimation of nucleated cell counts was performed using reference gene primer amplification. TCRdb's table, derived via immunoSEQ multiplex PCR, lists solely in-frame clones and lacks some. For V, J and clone size, that table is used; D and trimming come from the DNA. The sample gives approximately 69,000 clones, around three quarters of which show up once; 15% to 20% is in the top ten. V gene TRBV19 combines with J gene TRBJ1-5; possibly TRBD1 for D (6 bases). Sequencing used peripheral blood. This TCR was recovered from a man aged 60 to 69 with acute or convalescent COVID-19. As DNA, the CDR3 is TGTGCCAGTATTCGGACAGCCAGCAATCAGCCCCAGCATTTT. This gives the protein CASIRTASNQPQHF.